This T cell receptor beta chain was retrieved from a study of cytomegalovirus exposure and HLA in healthy donors. There are 14 residues in the CDR3. With 3 bases clipped from V and 0 bases from J, the junction kept 3 bases outside the gene matches. Looked up from germline, CDR1 is SGDLS and CDR2 is YYNGEE. Findings and caveats of the study: Rare TCR sequences dominated, though some public TCRs recurred in many donors. Previously analyzed data showed that most TCR beta V segments were productive at a frequency of about 87% or about 30%.

60 Vbeta and 13 Jbeta primers were used in PCR. Clones were read by immunoSEQ multiplex PCR, and TCRdb kept only the in-frame ones, dropping some. The data hold approximately 190,000 clones, with 75% to 80% observed a single time. In regard to this clone: The antigen is not known. This sample also contains other DNA sequences that code for the same CDR3.

V usage is TRBV9 and J usage is TRBJ2-7; 7 nucleotides align to TRBD1. This receptor was obtained from a woman aged 30 to 39 in good health and CMV-seropositive. Sequencing was carried out using PBMCs. The CDR3 sequence: CASSAGQNSYEQYF. The CDR3, as DNA: TGTGCCAGCAGCGCGGGACAGAACTCCTACGAGCAGTACTTC.